This T cell receptor (beta chain) was sequenced for a study of tumor-infiltrating lymphocytes in oesophageal squamous cell carcinoma. The ends lost 10 bases at V and 3 bases at J; junction bases unmatched: 8. The CDR3 spans 14 residues. From germline, CDR1 is MNHNS and CDR2 SASEGT. This clonotype was observed many times. In TCRdb, the PCR reads were re-called with MiXCR into one record per CDR3 protein. The sample consists of about 22,000 distinct CDR3 sequences, approximately 35% of them appearing once. The genes are TRBV6-1 and TRBJ1-4; TRBD1 matches at 7 bases. This receptor was taken from a female donor with esophageal squamous cell carcinoma. Sequenced: esophageal tumor tissue. The chain's CDR3 is CAIHGDSANEKLFF. The CDR3, as DNA: TGTGCCATCCACGGGGACAGCGCTAATGAAAAACTGTTTTTT.